This T cell receptor (beta chain) comes out of a study of monozygotic twins with inflammatory bowel disease. The CDR3 runs to 14 residues. CDR1 and CDR2 from the germline V gene are MNHEY and SVGEGT. TCRalpha and TCRbeta cDNA underwent two nested PCRs of around 15 and 9 cycles. TCRdb re-called the 5' RACE reads; every CDR3 protein appears as one record, without DNA. Its table records 350,000 to 400,000 distinct CDR3 sequences. Blood, around 2.6 ml, was drawn per donor. The chain recombines TRBV6-2 or TRBV6-3 with TRBJ2-5; TCRdb selects TRBD1, and the lack of DNA leaves this call unchecked. The sequencing sample was made of blood. This TCR was recovered from a human donor with ulcerative colitis or Crohn's disease, or a healthy co-twin of an affected twin (not recorded which). The CDR3 is CASCRDRRQETQYF.